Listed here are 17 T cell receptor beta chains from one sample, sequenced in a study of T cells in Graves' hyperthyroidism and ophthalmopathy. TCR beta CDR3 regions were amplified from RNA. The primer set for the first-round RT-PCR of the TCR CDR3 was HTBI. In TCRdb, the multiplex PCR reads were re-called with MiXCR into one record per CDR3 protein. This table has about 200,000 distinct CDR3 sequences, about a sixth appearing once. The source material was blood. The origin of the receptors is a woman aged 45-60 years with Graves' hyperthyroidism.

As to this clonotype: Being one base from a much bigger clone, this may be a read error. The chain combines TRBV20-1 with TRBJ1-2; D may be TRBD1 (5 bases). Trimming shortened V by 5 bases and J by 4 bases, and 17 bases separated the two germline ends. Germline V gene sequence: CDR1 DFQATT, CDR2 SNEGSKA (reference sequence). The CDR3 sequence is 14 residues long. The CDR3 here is CSALVEGLTYGYTF. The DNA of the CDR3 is TGCAGTGCTCTGGTGGAGGGACTGACCTATGGCTACACCTTC.

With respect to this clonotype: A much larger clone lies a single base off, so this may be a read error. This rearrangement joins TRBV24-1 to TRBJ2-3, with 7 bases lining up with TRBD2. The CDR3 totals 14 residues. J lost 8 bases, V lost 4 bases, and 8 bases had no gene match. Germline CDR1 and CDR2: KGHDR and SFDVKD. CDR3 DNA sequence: TGTGCCACCAGTGACACGGGAGGTTCAGGTACGCAGTATTTT. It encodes CATSDTGGSGTQYF.

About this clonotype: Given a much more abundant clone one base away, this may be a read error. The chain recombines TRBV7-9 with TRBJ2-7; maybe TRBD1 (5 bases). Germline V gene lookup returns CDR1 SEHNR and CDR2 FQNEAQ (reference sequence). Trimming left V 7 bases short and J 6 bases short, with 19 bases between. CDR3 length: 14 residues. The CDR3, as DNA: TGTGCCAGCACCTTCGACAGAGTGCCCTGCGAGCAGTACTTC. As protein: CASTFDRVPCEQYF.

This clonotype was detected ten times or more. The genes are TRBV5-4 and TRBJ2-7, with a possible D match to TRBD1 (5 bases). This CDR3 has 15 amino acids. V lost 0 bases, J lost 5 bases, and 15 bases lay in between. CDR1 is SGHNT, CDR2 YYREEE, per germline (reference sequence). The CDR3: CASSLVQGLSDEQYF. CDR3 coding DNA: TGTGCCAGCAGCTTGGTGCAGGGATTGAGCGACGAGCAGTACTTC.

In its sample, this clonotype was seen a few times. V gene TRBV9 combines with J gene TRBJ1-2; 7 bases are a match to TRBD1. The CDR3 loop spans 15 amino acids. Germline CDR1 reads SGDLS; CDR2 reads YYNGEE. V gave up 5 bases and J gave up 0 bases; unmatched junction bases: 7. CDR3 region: CASSDGTVTNYGYTF. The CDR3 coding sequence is TGTGCCAGCAGTGACGGGACAGTAACTAACTATGGCTACACCTTC.

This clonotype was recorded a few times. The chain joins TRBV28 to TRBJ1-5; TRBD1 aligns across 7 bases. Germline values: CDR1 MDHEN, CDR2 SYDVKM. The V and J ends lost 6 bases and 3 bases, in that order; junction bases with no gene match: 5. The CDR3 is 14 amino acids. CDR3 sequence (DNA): TGTGCCAGCAGCCGGGACAGCCCCAATCAGCCCCAGCATTTT. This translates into CASSRDSPNQPQHF.

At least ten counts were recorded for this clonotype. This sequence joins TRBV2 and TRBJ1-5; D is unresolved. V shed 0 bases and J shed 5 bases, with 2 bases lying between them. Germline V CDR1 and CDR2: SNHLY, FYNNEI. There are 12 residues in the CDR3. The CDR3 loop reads CASSEADQPQHF. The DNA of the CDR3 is TGTGCCAGCAGTGAAGCGGATCAGCCCCAGCATTTT.

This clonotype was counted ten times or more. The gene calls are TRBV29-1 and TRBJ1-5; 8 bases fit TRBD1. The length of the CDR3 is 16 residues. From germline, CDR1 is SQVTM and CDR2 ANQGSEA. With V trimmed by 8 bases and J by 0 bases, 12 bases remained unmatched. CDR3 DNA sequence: TGCAGCCCACGGCCCAGGGGGCGTTATAGCAATCAGCCCCAGCATTTT. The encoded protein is CSPRPRGRYSNQPQHF.

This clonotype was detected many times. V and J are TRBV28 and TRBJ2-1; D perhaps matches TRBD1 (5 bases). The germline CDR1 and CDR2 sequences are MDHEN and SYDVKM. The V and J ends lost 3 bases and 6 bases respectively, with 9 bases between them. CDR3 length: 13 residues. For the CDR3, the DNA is TGTGCCAGCAGTTTCAGGGCTTCCAATGAGCAGTTCTTC. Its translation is CASSFRASNEQFF. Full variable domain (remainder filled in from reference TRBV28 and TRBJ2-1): DVKVTQSSRYLVKRTGEKVFLECVQDMDHENMFWYRQDPGLGLRLIYFSYDVKMKEKGDIPEGYSVSREKKERFSLILESASTNQTSMYLCASSFRASNEQFFGPGTRLTVL.

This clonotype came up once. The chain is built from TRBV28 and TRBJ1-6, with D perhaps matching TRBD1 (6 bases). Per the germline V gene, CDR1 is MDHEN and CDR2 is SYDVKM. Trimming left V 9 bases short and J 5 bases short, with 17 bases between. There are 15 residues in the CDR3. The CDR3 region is CASGGGPRDNSPLHF. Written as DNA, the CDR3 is TGTGCCAGTGGGGGGGGCCCACGGGATAATTCACCCCTCCACTTT. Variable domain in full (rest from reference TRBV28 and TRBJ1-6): DVKVTQSSRYLVKRTGEKVFLECVQDMDHENMFWYRQDPGLGLRLIYFSYDVKMKEKGDIPEGYSVSREKKERFSLILESASTNQTSMYLCASGGGPRDNSPLHFGNGTRLTVT.

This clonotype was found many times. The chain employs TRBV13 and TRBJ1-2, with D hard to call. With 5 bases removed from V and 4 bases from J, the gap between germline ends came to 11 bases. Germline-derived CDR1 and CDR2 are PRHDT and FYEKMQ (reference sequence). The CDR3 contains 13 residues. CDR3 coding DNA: TGTGCCAGCAGCCAGGATAGGCCCTATGGCTACACCTTC. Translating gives CASSQDRPYGYTF.

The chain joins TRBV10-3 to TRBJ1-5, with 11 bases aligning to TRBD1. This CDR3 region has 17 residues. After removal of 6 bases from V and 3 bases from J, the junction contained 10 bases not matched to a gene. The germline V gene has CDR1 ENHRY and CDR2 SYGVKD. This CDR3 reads CAISKGGQGANNQPQHF. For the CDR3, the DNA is TGTGCCATCAGCAAAGGAGGACAGGGGGCGAACAATCAGCCCCAGCATTTT.

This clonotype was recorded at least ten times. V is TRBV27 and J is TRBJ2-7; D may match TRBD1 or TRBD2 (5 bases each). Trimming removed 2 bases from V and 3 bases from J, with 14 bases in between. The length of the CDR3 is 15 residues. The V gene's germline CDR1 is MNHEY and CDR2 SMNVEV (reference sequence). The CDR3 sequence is CASSLNRDQDYEQYF. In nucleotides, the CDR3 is TGTGCCAGCAGTTTAAACCGGGACCAAGACTACGAGCAGTACTTC.

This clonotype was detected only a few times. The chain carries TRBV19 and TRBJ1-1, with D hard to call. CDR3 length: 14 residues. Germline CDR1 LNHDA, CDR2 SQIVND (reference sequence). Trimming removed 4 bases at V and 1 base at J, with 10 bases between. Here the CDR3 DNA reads TGTGCCAGTAGTAAATCCAGGACGAACACTGAAGCTTTCTTT. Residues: CASSKSRTNTEAFF.

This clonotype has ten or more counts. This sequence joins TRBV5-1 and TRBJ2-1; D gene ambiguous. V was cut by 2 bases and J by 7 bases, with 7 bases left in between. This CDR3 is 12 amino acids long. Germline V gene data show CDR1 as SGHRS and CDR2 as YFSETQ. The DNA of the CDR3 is TGCGCCAGCAGCTTAGAGGTTAATGAGCAGTTCTTC. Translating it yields CASSLEVNEQFF.

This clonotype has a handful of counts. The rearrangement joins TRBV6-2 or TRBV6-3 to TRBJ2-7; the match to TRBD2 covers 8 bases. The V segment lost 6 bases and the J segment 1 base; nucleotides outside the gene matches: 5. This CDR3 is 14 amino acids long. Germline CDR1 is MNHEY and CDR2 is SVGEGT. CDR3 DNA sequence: TGTGCCAGCAGCCGGACTAGCTCATCCTACGAGCAGTACTTC. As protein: CASSRTSSSYEQYF.

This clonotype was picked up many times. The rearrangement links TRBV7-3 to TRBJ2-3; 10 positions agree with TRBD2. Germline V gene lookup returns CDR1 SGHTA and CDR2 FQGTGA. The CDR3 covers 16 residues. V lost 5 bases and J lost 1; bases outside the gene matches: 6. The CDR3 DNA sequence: TGTGCCAGCAGCCCCAAAGGACTAGCGGGCACAGATACGCAGTATTTT. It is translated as CASSPKGLAGTDTQYF.